The TCR beta chain described here comes from a study of shared T cell receptors in the human thymus. The method was immunoSEQ multiplex PCR; TCRdb's version includes in-frame clones alone and lacks a portion of them. The sample lists 700,000 to 750,000 clones, approximately 83% occurring once. Germline V lookup: CDR1 MNHEY, CDR2 SVGAGI. This CDR3 is 15 amino acids long. V was shortened by 6 bases and J by 0 bases, with 12 bases between the two germline ends. These data were also reused for a study on human thymus T cells.

This TCR was sampled from a girl less than two years old with a congenital heart defect. The V call is TRBV6-5, the J call TRBJ1-5; TRBD1 is a possible D gene (6 bases). Sequenced sample: thymocytes. In DNA form, the CDR3 reads TGTGCCAGCAGCGTAGGGGGAGATAGCAATCAGCCCCAGCATTTT. Translation: CASSVGGDSNQPQHF.